This T cell receptor beta chain was profiled in a study of T cells expressing NK-cell markers. As for the study in general: Within the sequenced cohort of eight donors, seven exhibited HCMV seropositivity and one was seronegative.

Using the 5' RACE reads, TCRdb records one entry per CDR3 protein without DNA. This sample's table has 500,000 or so distinct CDR3 sequences. Germline CDR1 is ENHRY and CDR2 is SYGVKD. The CDR3 has 16 amino acids. Comment on this clonotype: Its antigen is not known.

Study-wide findings and caveats: Each of 5 to 7 donors carried dominant NKG2C+ clonotypes accounting for about 1.0-8% of CD8+ T cells. These clonotypes, the leaders elsewhere, also led the CD3+CD56-NKG2C+ fraction in several donors. Clarity on HCMV specificity was lacking for the expanded NKG2C+ T cell clones.

The receptor was derived from a man aged 18 to 30 in good health. The J gene is TRBJ2-3, the V gene TRBV10-3; TCRdb proposes TRBD2, but this gene call is untestable without DNA. The sequencing sample was made of blood T cells: a sorted CD56 or NKG2C T cell subset, CD4+ or CD8+ T cells, or bulk PBMC T cells (not recorded which). CDR3 sequence: CAIGGLAGGSADTQYF.